This T cell receptor beta chain emerged from a study of esophageal squamous cell carcinoma under preoperative chemotherapy (dated by TCRdb to the late 2010s). Describing the broader study: In the study, TCR repertoires were profiled in both peripheral blood T cells and tumor-infiltrating lymphocytes. The study examined the effect of paclitaxel-nedaplatin chemotherapy on T-cell receptor repertoires in patients with esophageal squamous cell carcinoma. Several patients with primary esophageal squamous cell carcinoma were included in the cohort. Repertoires from samples taken before paclitaxel-nedaplatin therapy were compared with repertoires from samples taken after paclitaxel-nedaplatin therapy. The investigation overall reported the following: Rather than arising solely from local clonal changes, post-treatment tumor-infiltrating lymphocytes appeared to come partly from peripheral T cells that migrated into the tumor. After chemotherapy, TCR diversity rose significantly in peripheral T cells, but this increase was not seen in tumor-infiltrating lymphocytes. Immediate and substantial changes in clonotype frequency were induced by paclitaxel-nedaplatin therapy, and contraction rather than amplification was more likely to be observed among abundant clones. Only 5 or 6 patients with esophageal squamous cell carcinoma were analyzed, making for a small cohort.

This clonotype was seen once. The antigen it binds to is not known. One end of the junction does not line up with germline, which may come from a read error. The library was prepared using PCR. Sequencing took place on a HiSeq X Ten. TCR repertoires were characterized by high-throughput sequencing. TCRdb's own reprocessing of the public reads used fastp at Q25 and MiXCR and kept productive beta chains. Rows are unified per CDR3 protein, each entry keeping the most common DNA and genes. In this sample the table shows around 29,000 distinct CDR3 sequences, around 50% of which occur a single time. The biggest ten clones account for over 9.5% of the sample. Sample time point, as interpreted from the label and publication: before preoperative PTX-NDP chemotherapy. Before surgery, patients were given paclitaxel-nedaplatin as preoperative chemotherapy. CDR1 SGHTA and CDR2 FQGNSA are derived from the germline V gene. The CDR3 holds 14 amino acids from the cysteine to the phenylalanine. CDR3 DNA only is kept here, 42 bases in frame from base 1.

Sample collection was performed from a patient given preoperative chemotherapy. The receptor chain draws on TRBV7-2 and TRBJ2-4, with TRBD2 perhaps the D gene, on 6 matching bases. The sequence was obtained from a human donor with esophageal squamous cell carcinoma. The donor label of this sample is uncertain. The bases read TGTGCGGGCAGCGGGCCCGGTGCAGGGAACATCCAGTACTTC. It encodes CAGSGPGAGNIQYF.